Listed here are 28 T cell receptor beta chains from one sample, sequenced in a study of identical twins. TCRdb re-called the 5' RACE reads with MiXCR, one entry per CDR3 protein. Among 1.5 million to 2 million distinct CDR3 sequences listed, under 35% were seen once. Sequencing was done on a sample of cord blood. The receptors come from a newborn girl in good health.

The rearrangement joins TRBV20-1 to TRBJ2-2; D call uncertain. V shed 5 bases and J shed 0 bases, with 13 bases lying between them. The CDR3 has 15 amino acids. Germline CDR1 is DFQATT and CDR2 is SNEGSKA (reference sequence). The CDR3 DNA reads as TGCAGTGCTCCTACAACGCGAGCGAACACCGGGGAGCTGTTTTTT. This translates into CSAPTTRANTGELFF.

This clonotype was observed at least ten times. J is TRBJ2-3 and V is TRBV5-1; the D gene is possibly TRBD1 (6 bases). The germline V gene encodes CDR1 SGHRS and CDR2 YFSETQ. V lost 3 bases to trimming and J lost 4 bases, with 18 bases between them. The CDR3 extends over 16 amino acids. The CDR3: CASSYRTARVSDTQYF. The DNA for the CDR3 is TGCGCCAGCAGCTACCGGACAGCTAGGGTTTCAGATACGCAGTATTTT.

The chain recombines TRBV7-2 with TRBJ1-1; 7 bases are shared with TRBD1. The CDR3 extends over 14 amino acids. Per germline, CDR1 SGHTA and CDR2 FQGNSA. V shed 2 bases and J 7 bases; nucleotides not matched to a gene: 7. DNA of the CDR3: TGTGCCAGCAGCTTACCCTGGACAGGCCATGAAGCTTTCTTT. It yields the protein CASSLPWTGHEAFF.

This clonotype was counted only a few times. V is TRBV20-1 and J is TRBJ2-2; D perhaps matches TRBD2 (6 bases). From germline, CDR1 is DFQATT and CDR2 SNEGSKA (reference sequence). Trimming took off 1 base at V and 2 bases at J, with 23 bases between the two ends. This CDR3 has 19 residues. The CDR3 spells CSARVRPLLRERNTGELFF. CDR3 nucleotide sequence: TGCAGTGCTAGAGTTAGGCCTCTCTTACGGGAGAGAAACACCGGGGAGCTGTTTTTT.

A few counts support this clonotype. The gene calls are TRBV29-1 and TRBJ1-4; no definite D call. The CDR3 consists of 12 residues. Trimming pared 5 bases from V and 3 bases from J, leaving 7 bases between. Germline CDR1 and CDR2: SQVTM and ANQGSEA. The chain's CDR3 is CSVLEPNEKLFF. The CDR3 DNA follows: TGCAGCGTTCTAGAGCCTAATGAAAAACTGTTTTTT.

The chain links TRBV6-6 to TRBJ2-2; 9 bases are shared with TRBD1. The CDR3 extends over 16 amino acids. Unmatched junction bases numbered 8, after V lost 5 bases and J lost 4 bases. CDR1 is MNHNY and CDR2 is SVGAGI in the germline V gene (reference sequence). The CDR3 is CASSPRTGVGTGELFF. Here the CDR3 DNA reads TGTGCCAGCAGTCCCCGGACAGGGGTGGGCACCGGGGAGCTGTTTTTT.

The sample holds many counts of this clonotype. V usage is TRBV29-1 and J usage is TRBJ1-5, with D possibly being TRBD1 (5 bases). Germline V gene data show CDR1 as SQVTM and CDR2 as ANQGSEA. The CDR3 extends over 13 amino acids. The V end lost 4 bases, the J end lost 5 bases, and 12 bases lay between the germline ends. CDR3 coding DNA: TGCAGCGTTGGAGAGACAGTGGATCAGCCCCAGCATTTT. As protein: CSVGETVDQPQHF.

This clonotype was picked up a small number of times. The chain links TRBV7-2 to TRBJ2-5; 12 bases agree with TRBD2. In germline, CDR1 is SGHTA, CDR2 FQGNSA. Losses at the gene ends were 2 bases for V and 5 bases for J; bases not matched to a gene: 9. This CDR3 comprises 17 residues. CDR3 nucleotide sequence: TGTGCCAGCAGCTTATCCCTCCTAGCGGGAGGGCCTGAGACCCAGTACTTC. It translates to CASSLSLLAGGPETQYF.

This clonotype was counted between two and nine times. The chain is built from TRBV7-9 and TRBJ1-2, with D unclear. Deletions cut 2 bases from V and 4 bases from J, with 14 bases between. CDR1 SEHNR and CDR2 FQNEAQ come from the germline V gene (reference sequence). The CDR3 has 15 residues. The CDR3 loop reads CASSLQTNWFYGYTF. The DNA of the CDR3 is TGTGCCAGCAGCTTACAGACCAATTGGTTCTATGGCTACACCTTC.

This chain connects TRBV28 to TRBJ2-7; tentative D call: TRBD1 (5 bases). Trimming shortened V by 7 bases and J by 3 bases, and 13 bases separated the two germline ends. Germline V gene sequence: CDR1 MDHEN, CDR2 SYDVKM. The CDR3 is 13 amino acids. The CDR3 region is CASMGQGYYEQYF. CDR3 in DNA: TGTGCCAGCATGGGGCAGGGCTACTACGAGCAGTACTTC.

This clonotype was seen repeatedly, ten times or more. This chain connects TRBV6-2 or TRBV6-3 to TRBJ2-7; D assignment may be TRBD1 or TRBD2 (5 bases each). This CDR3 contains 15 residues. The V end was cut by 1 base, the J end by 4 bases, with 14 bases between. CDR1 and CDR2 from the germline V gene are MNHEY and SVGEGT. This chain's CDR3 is CASSYLLRGPYEQYF. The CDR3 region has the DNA TGTGCCAGCAGTTACTTACTCCGGGGACCATACGAGCAGTACTTC.

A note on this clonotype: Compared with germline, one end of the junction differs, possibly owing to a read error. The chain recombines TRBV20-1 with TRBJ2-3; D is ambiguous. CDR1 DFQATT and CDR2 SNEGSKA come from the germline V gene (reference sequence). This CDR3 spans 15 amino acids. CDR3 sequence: CSARVRPGSTDTRYF. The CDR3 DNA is TGCAGTGCTAGAGTGCGGCCAGGAAGCACAGATACGCGGTATTTT.

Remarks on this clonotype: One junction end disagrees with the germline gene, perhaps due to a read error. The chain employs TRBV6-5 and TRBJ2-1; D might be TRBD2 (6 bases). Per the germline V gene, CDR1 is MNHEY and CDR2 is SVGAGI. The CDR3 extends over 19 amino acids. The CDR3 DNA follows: TGTGCCAGCAGTTACTCGATTGGGACTTTCATATTCTCCTACGATGAGCAGTTCTTC. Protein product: CASSYSIGTFIFSYDEQFF.

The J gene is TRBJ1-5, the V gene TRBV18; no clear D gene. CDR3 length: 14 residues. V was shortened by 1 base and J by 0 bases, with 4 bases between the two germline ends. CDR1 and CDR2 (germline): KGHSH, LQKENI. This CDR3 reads CASSPRNSNQPQHF. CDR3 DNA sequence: TGTGCCAGCTCACCACGAAATAGCAATCAGCCCCAGCATTTT.

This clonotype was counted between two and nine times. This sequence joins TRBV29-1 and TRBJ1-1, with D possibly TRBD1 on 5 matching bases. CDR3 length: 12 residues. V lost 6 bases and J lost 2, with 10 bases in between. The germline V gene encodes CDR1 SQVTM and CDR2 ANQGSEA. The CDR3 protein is CSVTATNTEAFF. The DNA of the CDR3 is TGCAGCGTGACAGCCACAAACACTGAAGCTTTCTTT.

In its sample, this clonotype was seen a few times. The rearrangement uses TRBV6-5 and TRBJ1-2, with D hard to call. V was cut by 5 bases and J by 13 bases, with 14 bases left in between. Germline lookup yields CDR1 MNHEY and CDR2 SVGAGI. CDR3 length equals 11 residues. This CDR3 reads CASSTGSQSTF. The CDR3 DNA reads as TGTGCCAGCAGTACGGGCTCTCAGTCCACCTTC.

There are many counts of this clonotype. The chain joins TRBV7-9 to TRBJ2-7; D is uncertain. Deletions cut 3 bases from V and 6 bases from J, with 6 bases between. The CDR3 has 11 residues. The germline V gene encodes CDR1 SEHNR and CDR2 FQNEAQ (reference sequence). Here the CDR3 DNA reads TGTGCCAGCAGCTTTGAATCCGAGCAGTACTTC. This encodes CASSFESEQYF. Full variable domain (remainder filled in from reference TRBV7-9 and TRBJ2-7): DTGVSQNPRHKITKRGQNVTFRCDPISEHNRLYWYRQTLGQGPEFLTYFQNEAQLEKSRLLSDRFSAERPKGSFSTLEIQRTEQGDSAMYLCASSFESEQYFGPGTRLTVT.

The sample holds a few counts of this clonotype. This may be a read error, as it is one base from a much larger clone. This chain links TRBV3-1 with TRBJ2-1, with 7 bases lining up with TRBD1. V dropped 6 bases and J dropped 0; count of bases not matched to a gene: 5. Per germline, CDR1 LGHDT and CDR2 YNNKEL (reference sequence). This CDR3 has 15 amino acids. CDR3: CASRLRDSSYNEQFF. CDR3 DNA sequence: TGTGCCAGCAGACTCCGGGACAGCTCCTACAATGAGCAGTTCTTC.

The CDR3 is CSVDPSGGHTDTQYF. As DNA, the CDR3 is TGCAGCGTTGATCCCTCAGGGGGCCACACAGATACGCAGTATTTT. The rearrangement uses TRBV29-1 and TRBJ2-3, with TRBD1 identical over 8 bases. Germline V gene lookup returns CDR1 SQVTM and CDR2 ANQGSEA. J was trimmed by 2 bases and V by 3 bases; bases with no gene match: 7. CDR3 length equals 15 residues.

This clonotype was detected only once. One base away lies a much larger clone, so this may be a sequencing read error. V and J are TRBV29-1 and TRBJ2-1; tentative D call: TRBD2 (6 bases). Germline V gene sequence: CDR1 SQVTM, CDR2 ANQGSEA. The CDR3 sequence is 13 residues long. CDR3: CSVGGTPNNEQSF. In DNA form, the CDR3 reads TGCAGCGTTGGGGGGACTCCGAACAATGAGCAGTCCTTC.

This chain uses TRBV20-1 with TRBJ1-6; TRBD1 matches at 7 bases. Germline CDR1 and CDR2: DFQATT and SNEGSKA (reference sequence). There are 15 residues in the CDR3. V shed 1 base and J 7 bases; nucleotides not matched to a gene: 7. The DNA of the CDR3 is TGCAGTGCTAGAGGGCTCGGACAGGCCAATTCACCCCTCCACTTT. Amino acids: CSARGLGQANSPLHF.

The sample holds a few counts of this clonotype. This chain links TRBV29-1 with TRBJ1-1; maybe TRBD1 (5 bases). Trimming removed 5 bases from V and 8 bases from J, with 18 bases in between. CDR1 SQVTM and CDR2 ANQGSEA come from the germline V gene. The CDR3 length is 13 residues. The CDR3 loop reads CSVSPGPKTEAFF. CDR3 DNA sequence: TGCAGCGTTTCTCCGGGACCAAAAACAGAAGCTTTCTTT.

The CDR3 region has the DNA TGCAGCCAAACCGACAGGGGCTCATCCCAAGAGACCCAGTACTTC. This sequence encodes CSQTDRGSSQETQYF. This chain connects TRBV20-1 to TRBJ2-5; 8 bases agree with TRBD1. The CDR3 has 15 amino acids. CDR1 DFQATT and CDR2 SNEGSKA come from the germline V gene (reference sequence).

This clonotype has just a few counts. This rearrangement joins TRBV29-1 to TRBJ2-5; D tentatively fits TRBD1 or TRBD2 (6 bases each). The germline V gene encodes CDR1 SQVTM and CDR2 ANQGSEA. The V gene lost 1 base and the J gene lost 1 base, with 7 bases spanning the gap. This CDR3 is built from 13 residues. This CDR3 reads CSVEGGAQETQYF. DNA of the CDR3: TGCAGCGTTGAAGGGGGGGCCCAAGAGACCCAGTACTTC.

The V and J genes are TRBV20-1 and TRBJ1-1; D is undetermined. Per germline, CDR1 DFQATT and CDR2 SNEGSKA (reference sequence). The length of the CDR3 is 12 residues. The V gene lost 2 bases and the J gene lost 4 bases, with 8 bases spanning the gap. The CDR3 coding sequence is TGCAGTGCTAGAAACAGCCCCACTGAAGCTTTCTTT. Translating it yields CSARNSPTEAFF.

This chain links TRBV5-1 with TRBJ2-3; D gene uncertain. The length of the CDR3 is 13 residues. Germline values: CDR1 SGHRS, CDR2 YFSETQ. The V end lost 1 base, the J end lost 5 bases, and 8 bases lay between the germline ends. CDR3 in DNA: TGCGCCAGCAGCTTGAAAAGACTAGATACGCAGTATTTT. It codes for CASSLKRLDTQYF.

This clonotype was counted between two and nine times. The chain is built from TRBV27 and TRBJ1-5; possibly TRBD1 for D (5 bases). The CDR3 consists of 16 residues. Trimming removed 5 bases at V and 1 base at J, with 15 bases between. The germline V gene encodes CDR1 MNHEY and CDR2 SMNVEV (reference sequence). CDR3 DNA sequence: TGTGCCAGCAGTCCACGATTAAGGGGCAGCAATCAGCCCCAGCATTTT. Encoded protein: CASSPRLRGSNQPQHF.

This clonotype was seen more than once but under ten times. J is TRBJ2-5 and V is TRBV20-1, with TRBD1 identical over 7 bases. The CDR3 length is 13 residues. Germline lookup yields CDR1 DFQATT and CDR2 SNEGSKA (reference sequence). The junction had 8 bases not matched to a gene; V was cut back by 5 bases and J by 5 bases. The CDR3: CSASGQVGETQYF. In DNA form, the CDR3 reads TGCAGTGCTTCTGGACAGGTTGGCGAGACCCAGTACTTC.